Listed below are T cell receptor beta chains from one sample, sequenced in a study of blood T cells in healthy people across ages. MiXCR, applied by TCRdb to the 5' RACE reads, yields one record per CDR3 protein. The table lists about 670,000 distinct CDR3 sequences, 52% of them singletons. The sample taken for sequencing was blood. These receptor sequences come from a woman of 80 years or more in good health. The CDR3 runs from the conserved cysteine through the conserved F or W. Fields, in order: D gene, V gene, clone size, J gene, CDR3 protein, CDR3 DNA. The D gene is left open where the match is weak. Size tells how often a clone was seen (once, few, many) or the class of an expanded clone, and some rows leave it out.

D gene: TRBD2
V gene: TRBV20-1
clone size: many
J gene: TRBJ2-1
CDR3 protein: CSARDPLAGGPEQFF
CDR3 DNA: TGCAGTGCTAGAGATCCCCTAGCGGGAGGACCTGAGCAGTTCTTC

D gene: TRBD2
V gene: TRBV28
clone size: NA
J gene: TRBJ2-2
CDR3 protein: CASSFGLAVNTGELFF
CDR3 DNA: TGTGCCAGCAGTTTCGGACTAGCGGTGAACACCGGGGAGCTGTTTTTT

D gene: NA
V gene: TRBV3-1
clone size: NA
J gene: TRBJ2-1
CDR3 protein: CASSQGGGTYNEQFF
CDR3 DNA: TGTGCCAGCAGCCAAGGAGGCGGGACCTACAATGAGCAGTTCTTC

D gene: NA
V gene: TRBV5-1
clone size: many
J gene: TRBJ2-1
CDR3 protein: CASRAAANEQFF
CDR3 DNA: TGCGCCAGCAGGGCCGCGGCCAATGAGCAGTTCTTC

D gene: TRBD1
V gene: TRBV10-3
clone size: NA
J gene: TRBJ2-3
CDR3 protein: CAISESPGQGAYTDTQYF
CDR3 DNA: TGTGCCATCAGTGAGTCTCCGGGACAGGGGGCCTACACAGATACGCAGTATTTT

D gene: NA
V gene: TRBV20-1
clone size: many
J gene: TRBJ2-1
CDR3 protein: CSAVDYRVYNEQFF
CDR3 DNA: TGCAGTGCTGTTGACTACCGAGTATACAATGAGCAGTTCTTC

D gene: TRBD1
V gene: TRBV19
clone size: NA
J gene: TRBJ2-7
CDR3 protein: CASRPGTGLDEQYF
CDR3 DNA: TGTGCCAGTAGACCCGGGACAGGGCTCGACGAGCAGTACTTC

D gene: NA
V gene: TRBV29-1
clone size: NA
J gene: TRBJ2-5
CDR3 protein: CSAREAEETQYF
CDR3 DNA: TGCAGCGCCAGAGAGGCGGAAGAGACCCAGTACTTC

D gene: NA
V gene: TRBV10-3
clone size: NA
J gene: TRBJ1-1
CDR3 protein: CASRASGHVYTEAFF
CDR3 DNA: TGTGCCAGCCGGGCGTCCGGACACGTCTACACTGAAGCTTTCTTT

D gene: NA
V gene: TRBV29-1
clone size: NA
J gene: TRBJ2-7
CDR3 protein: CSVVRTYEQYF
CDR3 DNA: TGCAGCGTCGTACGCACCTACGAGCAGTACTTC

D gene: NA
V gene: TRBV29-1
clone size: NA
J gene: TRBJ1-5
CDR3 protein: CSVSSGRNQPQHF
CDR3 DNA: TGCAGCGTCTCATCGGGGCGCAATCAGCCCCAGCATTTT

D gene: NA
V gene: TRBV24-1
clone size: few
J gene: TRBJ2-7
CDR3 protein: CATSDVGYEQYF
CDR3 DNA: TGTGCCACCAGTGACGTAGGGTACGAGCAGTACTTC

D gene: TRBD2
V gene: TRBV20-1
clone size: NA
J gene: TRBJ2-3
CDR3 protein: CSASPPLAGGSYTQYF
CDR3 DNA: TGCAGTGCTTCCCCCCCATTAGCGGGAGGGTCATATACGCAGTATTTT

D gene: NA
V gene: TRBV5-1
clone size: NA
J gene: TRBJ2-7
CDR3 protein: CASKPGVGYNEQYF
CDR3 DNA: TGCGCCAGCAAGCCGGGGGTAGGCTACAATGAGCAGTACTTC

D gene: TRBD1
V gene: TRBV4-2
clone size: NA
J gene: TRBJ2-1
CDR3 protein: CASSRDRASNEQFF
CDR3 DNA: TGTGCCAGCAGCAGGGACAGAGCCTCCAATGAGCAGTTCTTC

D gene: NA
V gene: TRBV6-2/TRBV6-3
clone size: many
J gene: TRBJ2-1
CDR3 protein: CASSFLSGVGTNEQFF
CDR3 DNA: TGTGCCAGCAGTTTTTTGAGTGGGGTTGGGACCAATGAGCAGTTCTTC

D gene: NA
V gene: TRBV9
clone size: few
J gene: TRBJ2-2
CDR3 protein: CASSVRLESGRRELFF
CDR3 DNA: TGTGCCAGCAGCGTAAGGCTTGAGTCAGGGAGGCGGGAGCTGTTTTTT

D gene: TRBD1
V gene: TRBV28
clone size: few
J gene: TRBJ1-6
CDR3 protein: CASSLTGRNPPLHF
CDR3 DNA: TGTGCTAGCAGTTTGACAGGGAGGAATCCACCCCTCCACTTT

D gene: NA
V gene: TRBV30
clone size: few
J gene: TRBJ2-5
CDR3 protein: CAWKWGETQYF
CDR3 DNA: TGTGCCTGGAAATGGGGGGAGACCCAGTACTTC

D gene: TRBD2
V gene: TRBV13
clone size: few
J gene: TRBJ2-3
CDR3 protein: CASTTSGGSTDTQYF
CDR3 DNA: TGTGCCAGCACCACTAGCGGGGGGAGCACAGATACGCAGTATTTT

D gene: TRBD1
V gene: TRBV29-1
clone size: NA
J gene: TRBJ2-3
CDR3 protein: CSAGGQGISADTQYF
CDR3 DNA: TGCAGCGCTGGTGGACAGGGGATCAGCGCAGATACGCAGTATTTT

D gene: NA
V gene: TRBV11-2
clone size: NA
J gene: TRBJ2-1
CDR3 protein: CASSLELGQSSYNEQFF
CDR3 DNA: TGTGCCAGCAGCTTAGAACTCGGACAGAGCTCCTACAATGAGCAGTTCTTC

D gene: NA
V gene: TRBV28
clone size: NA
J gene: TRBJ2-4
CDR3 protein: CASSPRHLAKNIQYF
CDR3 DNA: TGTGCCAGCAGCCCCCGACATCTAGCCAAAAACATTCAGTACTTC

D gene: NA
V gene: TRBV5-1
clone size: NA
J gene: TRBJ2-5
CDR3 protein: CASRLGLDGTQYF
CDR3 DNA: TGCGCCAGCAGACTCGGACTGGACGGGACCCAGTACTTC

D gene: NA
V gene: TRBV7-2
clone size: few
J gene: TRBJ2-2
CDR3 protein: CASSFEHTSTGELFF
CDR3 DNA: TGTGCCAGCAGCTTCGAACATACCTCCACCGGGGAGCTGTTTTTT

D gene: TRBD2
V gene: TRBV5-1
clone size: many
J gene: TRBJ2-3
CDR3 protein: CASSLGLAGYQNPTDTQYF
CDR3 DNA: TGCGCCAGCAGCTTGGGACTAGCGGGATACCAAAACCCCACAGATACGCAGTATTTT

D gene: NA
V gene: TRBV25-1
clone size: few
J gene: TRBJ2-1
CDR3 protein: CASSDPMAGVEQFF
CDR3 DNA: TGTGCCAGCAGTGACCCCATGGCAGGGGTTGAGCAGTTCTTC

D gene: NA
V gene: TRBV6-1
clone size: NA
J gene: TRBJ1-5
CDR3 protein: CASSESGRVASVQPQHF
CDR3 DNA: TGTGCCAGCAGTGAATCGGGGAGGGTGGCATCGGTTCAGCCCCAGCATTTT

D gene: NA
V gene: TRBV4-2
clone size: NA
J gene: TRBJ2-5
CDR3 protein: CASSQSAVEETQYF
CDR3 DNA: TGTGCCAGCAGCCAAAGCGCGGTAGAGGAGACCCAGTACTTC

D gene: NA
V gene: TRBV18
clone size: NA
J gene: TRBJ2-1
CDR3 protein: CASSPVGQTQETQFF
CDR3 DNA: TGTGCCAGCTCACCCGTAGGACAGACCCAAGAGACCCAGTTCTTC

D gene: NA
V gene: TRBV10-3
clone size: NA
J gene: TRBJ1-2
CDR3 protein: CAISESNTDGYTF
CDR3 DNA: TGTGCCATCAGTGAGTCGAATACTGATGGCTACACCTTC

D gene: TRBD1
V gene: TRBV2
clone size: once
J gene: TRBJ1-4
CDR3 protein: CASSDGTGGTVLFF
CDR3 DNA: TGTGCCAGCAGTGATGGGACAGGGGGGACGGTACTGTTTTTT